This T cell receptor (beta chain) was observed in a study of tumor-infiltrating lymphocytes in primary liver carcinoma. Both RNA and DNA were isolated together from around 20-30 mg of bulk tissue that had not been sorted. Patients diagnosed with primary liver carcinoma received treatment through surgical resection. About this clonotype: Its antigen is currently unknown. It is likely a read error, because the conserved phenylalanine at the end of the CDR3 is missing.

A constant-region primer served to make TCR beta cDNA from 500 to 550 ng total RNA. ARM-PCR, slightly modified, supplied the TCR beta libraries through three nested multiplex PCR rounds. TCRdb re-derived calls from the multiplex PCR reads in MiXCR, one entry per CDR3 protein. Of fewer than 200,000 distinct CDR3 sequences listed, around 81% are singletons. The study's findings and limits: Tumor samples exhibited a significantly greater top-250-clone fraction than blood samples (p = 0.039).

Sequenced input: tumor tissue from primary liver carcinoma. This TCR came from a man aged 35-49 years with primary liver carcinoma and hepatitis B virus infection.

The CDR3: CASSEDGRYGYTY. The CDR3, as DNA: TGTGCCAGCAGTGAAGATGGGAGATATGGCTACACCTAC. The chain combines TRBV6-1 with TRBJ1-2; D call uncertain. V was cut by 1 base and J by 5 bases, with 8 bases left in between. Per the germline V gene, CDR1 is MNHNS and CDR2 is SASEGT. CDR3 length equals 13 residues.